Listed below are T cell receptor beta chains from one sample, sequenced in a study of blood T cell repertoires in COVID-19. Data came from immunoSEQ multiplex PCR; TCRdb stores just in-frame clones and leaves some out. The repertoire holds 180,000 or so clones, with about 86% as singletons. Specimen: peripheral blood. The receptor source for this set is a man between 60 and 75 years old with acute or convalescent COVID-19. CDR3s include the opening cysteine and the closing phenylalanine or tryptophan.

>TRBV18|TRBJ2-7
CASSLLAGESGEQYF
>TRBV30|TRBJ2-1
CAWSASQQTSGWGSSYNEQFF
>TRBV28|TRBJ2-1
CASTRGGAYEQFF
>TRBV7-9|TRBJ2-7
CASSPRTSGSRYEQYF
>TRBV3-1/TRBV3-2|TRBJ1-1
CASSPQDRGGTEAFF
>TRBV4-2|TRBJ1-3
CASSQGRTTGNTIYF
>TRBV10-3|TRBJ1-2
CAISEFRQPNYGYTF
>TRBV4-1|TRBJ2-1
CASSAILGNEQFF
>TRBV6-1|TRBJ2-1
CASSEVFLAYSDEQFF
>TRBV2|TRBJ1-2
CASSGTGGNYGYTF
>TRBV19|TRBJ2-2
CASSIARSNTGELFF
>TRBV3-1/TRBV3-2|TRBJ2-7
CASSQVRGTGSYEQYF
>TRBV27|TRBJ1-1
CASSLGGVWTEAFF
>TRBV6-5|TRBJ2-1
CASSYTSAHYNEQFF
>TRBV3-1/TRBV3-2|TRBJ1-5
CASSRDRDQPQHF
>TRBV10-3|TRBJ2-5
CAISGTGEETQYF
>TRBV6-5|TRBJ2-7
CASSLRTSGSYEQYF
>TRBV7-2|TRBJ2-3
CASSFRLAGVTDTQYF
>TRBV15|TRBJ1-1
CATSPNLQGVNTEAFF
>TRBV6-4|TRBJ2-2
CASNEGAGELFF
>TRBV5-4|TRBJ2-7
CASSSVYEQYF
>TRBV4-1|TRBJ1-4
CASSPMGQGEEKLFF
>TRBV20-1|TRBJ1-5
CSASDGQPQHF
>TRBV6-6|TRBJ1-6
CASRPPGQSFNSPLHF
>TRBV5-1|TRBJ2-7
CASARLGLAGTYEQYF
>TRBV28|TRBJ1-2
CASRLGGQTFGYTF
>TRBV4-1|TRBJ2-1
CASSQGTAGGDNEQFF
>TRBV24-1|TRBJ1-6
CATSGQNNSPLHF
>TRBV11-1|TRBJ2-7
CASSPGQVYEQYF
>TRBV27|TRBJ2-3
CASSFQDLTDTQYF
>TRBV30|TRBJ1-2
CAWGRIGTGGYYGYTF
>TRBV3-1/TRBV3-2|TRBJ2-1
CASSHKGTVAQFF
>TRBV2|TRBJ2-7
CASSEGEYEQYF
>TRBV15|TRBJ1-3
CATSTRTSGNTIYF
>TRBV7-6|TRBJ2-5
CASSSGRGFGETQYF
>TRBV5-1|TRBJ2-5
CASSPGQGQETQYF